This T cell receptor beta chain was found in a study of naive and memory T cell subsets (TCRdb year 2017). At the level of the whole study: The study applied an open-source, UMI-based TCR alpha and beta sequencing pipeline to sorted naive and memory peripheral blood T cell subsets. Complete agreement was observed between the functional CMV T cell responses and the IgG serology results. RNA was DNase-treated and reverse transcribed with TCR constant-region primers, mostly using SuperScript III.

Library prep was done by UMI-ligation and nested PCR. The beta constant-region primer consisted of an equimolar mixture of two oligonucleotides that together covered TRBC1 and TRBC2. Four rounds of PCR were used to amplify ligated cDNA, with nested alpha and beta constant-region primers being used together with the SP2 primer. A single-stranded oligonucleotide carrying the SP2 primer and a 12-nucleotide UMI was ligated to the 3' end of the cDNA by T4 RNA ligase 1. Incubation of the ligation reaction lasted roughly 18-25 hours at 16 degrees C. PCR2 was typically run as a SYBR Green qPCR and stopped at a predetermined threshold to prevent over-amplification. Every purification after the first one was done using Agencourt AMPure XP magnetic beads. Libraries were quantified by Qubit and checked on a TapeStation, with a main peak expected near 650 bp. The pooled libraries were sequenced on an Illumina MiSeq using v2 2x251 paired-end kits, which usually yielded 1-2 million reads per sample. Each sample library was pooled at approximately 4.2 nM, and roughly 4.5-7% PhiX was included to improve cluster recognition. In the original analysis: FASTQ reads processed by Demultiplexor were assigned V and J genes by Decombinator through tag matching that tolerated a single base-pair mismatch. Collapsinator used UMIs to correct both sequencing errors and frequency errors arising from PCR heterogeneity. CDR3Translator translated TCRs and extracted CDR3s from the conserved cysteine to the FGXG phenylalanine, flagging non-productive sequences. Repertoires were subsampled to equal numbers of UMI-defined TCRs before Gini, Shannon entropy and inverse Simpson indices were calculated. Power-law fits to clonotype abundance distributions were performed by maximum likelihood within the linear range. For one naive CD8 sample, the pipeline and MIGEC produced similar UMI counts, unique TCR numbers and clonal distributions. In one analysis, naive TCRs also found in any memory subset of the same donor were removed from the naive repertoire. A set of roughly 7,000 CMV-associated CDR3 sequences, compiled from VDJdb and a published dataset, was used to search the repertoires. TCRdb passed the public sequencing reads through fastp at Q25 and MiXCR, retaining productive beta sequences. For every CDR3 protein sequence, its rows merge into one entry that carries the most common genes and DNA. The V and J calls shown here were made by TCRdb, not taken from the authors' results. In all, the sample holds about 82,000 distinct CDR3 sequences, and about 8.2% of those were seen once. Together, the top ten hold roughly 1.2% of the sample.

From the second PCR step onward, the TCR alpha chain libraries and the TCR beta chain libraries were amplified separately. The CMV status of each donor was determined by measuring IFNgamma production from CD4+ T cells after fresh PBMCs had been stimulated overnight with CMV viral lysate. Miltenyi beads were used first to positively select CD4 T cells, and CD8 T cells were then positively selected from the CD4-negative fraction. After staining for CD3, CD4, CD8, CD45RA, CD27 and a live/dead dye, cells were sorted on a BD Aria II into four subsets based on CD45RA and CD27. Blood was obtained from a few healthy volunteers, and the blood from each volunteer was fractionated into CD4 and CD8 T cells and subsequently into four differentiation subsets. Approximately 120 ml of peripheral blood was collected from each donor, and PBMC were isolated by Ficoll-Paque PLUS density-gradient centrifugation. Sorted cells were lysed in RLT buffer, after which RNA was extracted using a Qiagen RNeasy kit and stored at -80 degrees C.

Relative to germline, V is 2 bases shorter and J is 1 base shorter, with 8 bases between their ends. From the germline V gene (reference sequence), CDR1 is LNHNV and CDR2 is YYDKDF. The CDR3 goes from the cysteine to the phenylalanine over 15 residues. The sequence is cut down to CDR3 DNA, 45 bases in frame from base 1. What the research found in general, with its limitations: In both CD4 and CD8 cells, a rise in Gini index and a fall in Shannon and inverse Simpson diversity were observed from naive through CM, EM and EMRA. A clonotype was defined as a single alpha or beta chain sequence rather than as a paired alpha/beta receptor. The repertoire findings for the naive and memory subsets could not be validated against a ground truth because none was available. Naive repertoires, especially CD8, contained a few larger clonotypes, possibly memory cells re-expressing CD45RA. Once error correction was done, more than 85% of naive TCR sequences showed up just once, which made the naive abundance distributions much steeper than those of the memory subsets. RNA-based TCR counts may be influenced by expression changes linked to T cell activation and differentiation. TCR abundance followed a power law whose exponent differed between naive and memory subsets but was consistent across the three individuals.

At least ten counts were recorded for this clonotype. Its recognized antigen is unknown. Base qualities are missing; no much larger clone stands one base away. The V gene is TRBV15 and the J gene is TRBJ1-4, and possibly TRBD1, on 5 matching bases. The material sequenced was naive CD8+ T cells from blood. The cell subset or site label for this specimen denotes: naive T cells, CD45RA high CD27+. The sequence was collected from a human donor in good health. The CDR3 protein: CATSRPTGTNEKLFF. The DNA sequence is as follows: TGTGCCACCAGCAGACCCACAGGAACTAATGAAAAACTGTTTTTT.